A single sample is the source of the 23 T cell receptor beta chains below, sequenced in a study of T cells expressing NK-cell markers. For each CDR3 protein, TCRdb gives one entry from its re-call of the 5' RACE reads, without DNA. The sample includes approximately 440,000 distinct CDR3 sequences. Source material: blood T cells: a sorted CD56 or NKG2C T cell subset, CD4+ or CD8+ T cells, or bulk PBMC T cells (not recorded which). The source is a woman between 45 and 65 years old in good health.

CDR3 loop: CSVEGQGYEQYF. V usage is TRBV29-1 and J usage is TRBJ2-7; TCRdb designates TRBD1, a call that cannot be tested without DNA. CDR1 is SQVTM and CDR2 is ANQGSEA in the germline V gene. The CDR3 contains 12 residues.

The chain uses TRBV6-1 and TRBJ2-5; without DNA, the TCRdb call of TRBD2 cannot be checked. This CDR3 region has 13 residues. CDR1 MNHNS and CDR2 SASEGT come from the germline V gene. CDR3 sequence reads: CAIRPSGIGTQYF.

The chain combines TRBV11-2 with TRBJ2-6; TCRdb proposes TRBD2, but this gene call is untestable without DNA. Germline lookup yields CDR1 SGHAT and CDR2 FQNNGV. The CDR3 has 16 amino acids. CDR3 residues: CASSPLSEAGANVLTF.

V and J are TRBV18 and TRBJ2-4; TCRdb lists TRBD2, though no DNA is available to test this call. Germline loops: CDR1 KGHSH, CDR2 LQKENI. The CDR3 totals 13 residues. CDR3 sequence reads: CASSPLRESIQYF.

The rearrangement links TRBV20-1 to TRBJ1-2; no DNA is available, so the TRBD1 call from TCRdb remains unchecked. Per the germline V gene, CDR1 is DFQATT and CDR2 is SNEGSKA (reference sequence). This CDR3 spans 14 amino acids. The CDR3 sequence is CSARSPGTQNGYTF.

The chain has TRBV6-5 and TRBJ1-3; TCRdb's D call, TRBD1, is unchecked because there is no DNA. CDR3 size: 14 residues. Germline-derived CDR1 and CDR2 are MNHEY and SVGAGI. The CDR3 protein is CASSRGDSGNTIYF.

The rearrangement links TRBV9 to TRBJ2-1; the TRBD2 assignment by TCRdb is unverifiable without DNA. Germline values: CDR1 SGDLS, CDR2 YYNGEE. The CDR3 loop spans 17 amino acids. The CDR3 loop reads CASSVETSGRSDNEQFF.

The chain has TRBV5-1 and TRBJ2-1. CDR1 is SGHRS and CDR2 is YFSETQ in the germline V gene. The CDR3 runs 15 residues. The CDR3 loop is CASSLPPTKYNEQFF.

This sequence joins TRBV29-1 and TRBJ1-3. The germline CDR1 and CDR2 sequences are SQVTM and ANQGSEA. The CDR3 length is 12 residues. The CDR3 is CSVDVAGNTIYF.

CDR3 protein: CASSSLAGEAQYF. This sequence joins TRBV5-1 and TRBJ2-5; TCRdb names TRBD2, which stays unverified in the absence of DNA. From germline, CDR1 is SGHRS and CDR2 YFSETQ. This CDR3 has 13 residues.

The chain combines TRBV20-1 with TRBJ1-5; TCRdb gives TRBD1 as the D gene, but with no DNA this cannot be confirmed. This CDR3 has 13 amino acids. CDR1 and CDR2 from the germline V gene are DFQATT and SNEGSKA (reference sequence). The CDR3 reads CSATQGANQPQHF.

The CDR3 protein is CASSFDRGPTTNEKLFF. The genes are TRBV7-9 and TRBJ1-4; TCRdb calls TRBD1, which cannot be checked without DNA. There are 17 residues in the CDR3. Germline CDR1 SEHNR, CDR2 FQNEAQ (reference sequence).

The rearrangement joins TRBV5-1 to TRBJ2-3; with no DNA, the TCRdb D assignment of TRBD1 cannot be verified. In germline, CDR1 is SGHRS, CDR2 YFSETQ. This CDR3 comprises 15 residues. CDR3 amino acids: CASSPPGISTDTQYF.

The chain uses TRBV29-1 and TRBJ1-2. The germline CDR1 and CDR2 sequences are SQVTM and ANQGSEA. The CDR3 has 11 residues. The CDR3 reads CSGGAGALYTF.

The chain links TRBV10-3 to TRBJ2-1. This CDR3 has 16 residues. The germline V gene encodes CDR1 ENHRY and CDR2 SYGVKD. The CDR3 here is CAISEPYHVGDNEQFF.

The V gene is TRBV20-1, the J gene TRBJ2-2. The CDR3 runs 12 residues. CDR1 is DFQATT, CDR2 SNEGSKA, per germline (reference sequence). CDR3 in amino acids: CSARASFGELFF.

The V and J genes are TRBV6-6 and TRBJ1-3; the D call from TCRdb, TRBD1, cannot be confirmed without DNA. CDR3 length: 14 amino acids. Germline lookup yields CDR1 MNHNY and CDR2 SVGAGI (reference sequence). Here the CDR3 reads CASTIDRVGNTIYF.

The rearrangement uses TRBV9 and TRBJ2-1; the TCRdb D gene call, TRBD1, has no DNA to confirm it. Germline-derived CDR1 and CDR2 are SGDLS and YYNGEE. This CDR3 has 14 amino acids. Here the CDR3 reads CASSVGQGDDEQFF. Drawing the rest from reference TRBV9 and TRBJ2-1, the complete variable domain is DSGVTQTPKHLITATGQRVTLRCSPRSGDLSVYWYQQSLDQGLQFLIQYYNGEERAKGNILERFSAQQFPDLHSELNLSSLELGDSALYFCASSVGQGDDEQFFGPGTRLTVL.

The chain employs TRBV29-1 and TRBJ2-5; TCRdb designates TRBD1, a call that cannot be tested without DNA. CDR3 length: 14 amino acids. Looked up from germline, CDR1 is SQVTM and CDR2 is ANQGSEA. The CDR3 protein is CSVEFLDRRETQYF.

The CDR3 spells CASSLGSGGWEQYF. J is TRBJ2-7 and V is TRBV7-9; lacking DNA, the TRBD1 call made by TCRdb goes unchecked. Germline V gives CDR1 SEHNR, CDR2 FQNEAQ (reference sequence). The CDR3 has 14 amino acids.

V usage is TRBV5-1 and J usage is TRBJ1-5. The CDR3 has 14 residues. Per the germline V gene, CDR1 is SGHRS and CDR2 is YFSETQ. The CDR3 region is CASSLGERDQPQHF.

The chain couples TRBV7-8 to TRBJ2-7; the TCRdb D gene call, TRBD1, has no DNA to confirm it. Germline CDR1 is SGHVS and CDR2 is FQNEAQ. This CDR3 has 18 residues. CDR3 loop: CASRSSYGLGQSSYEQYF.

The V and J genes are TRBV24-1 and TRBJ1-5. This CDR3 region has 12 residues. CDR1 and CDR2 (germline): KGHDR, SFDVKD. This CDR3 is CATSSSVGPQHF.